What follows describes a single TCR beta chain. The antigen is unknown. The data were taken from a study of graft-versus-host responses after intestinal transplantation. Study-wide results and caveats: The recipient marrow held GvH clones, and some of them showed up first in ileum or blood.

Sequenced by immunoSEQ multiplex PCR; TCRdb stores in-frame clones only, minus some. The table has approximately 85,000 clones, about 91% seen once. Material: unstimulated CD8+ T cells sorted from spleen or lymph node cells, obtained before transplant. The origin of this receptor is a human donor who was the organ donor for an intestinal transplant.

CDR3 DNA sequence: TGTGCCAGTAGTATTTCAGGGACCGAGCAGTACTTC. Its protein product is CASSISGTEQYF. The chain joins TRBV19 to TRBJ2-7, with D tentatively TRBD1 or TRBD2 (5 bases each). The CDR3 is made up of 12 amino acids. V was pared by 3 bases and J by 6 bases, with 9 bases between. Germline CDR1 reads LNHDA; CDR2 reads SQIVND (reference sequence).